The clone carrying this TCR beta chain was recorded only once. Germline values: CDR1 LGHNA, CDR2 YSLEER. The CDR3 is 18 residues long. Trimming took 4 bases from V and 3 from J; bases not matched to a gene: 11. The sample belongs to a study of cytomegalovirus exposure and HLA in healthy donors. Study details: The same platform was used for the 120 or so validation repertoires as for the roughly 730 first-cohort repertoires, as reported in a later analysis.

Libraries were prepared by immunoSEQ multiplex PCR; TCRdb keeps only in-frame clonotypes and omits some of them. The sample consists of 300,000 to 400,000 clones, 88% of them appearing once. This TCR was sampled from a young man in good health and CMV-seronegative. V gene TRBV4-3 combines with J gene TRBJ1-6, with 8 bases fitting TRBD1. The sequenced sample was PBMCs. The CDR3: CASSPREDRANYNSPLHF. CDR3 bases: TGCGCCAGCAGCCCCAGGGAGGACAGGGCCAACTATAATTCACCCCTCCACTTT.